This TCR beta chain was documented in a study of blood T cell repertoires in COVID-19. Some clones are missing from TCRdb's copy, which holds only in-frame ones; the method was immunoSEQ multiplex PCR. The sample lists over 200,000 clones; approximately 91% were seen once. The CDR3 loop spans 14 amino acids. Trimming cost V 9 bases and J 3 bases; bases outside gene matches: 4. Germline assignment: CDR1 KGHDR and CDR2 SFDVKD. V usage is TRBV24-1 and J usage is TRBJ2-3; 11 bases map to TRBD2. The sample comprised peripheral blood. The TCR comes from a person under 35 with COVID-19, enrolled during active disease. The CDR3 loop reads CATEGLAATDTQYF. The CDR3 DNA reads as TGTGCCACCGAGGGACTAGCGGCGACAGATACGCAGTATTTT.